This T cell receptor beta chain emerged from a study of blood T cell repertoires in COVID-19 (dated by TCRdb to the early 2020s). For context, the study as a whole: Collaborator samples came from the United States, Italy and Spain and covered acute and convalescent phases of COVID-19. The prospective study material was composed of cDNA or gDNA derived from T cells, B-cell-depleted T cells, or PBMCs. Subjects who had been exposed to COVID-19, were actively infected with it, or had recovered from it provided the deeply sampled blood TCRbeta repertoires that made up the dataset. The repertoires were released in a freely available public database meant as a resource for research on the immune response to SARS-CoV-2. The samples were drawn from two sources: the first 160 participants of the ongoing ImmuneRACE study, and 1,000 to 1,500 subjects contributed by 6 global collaborators. The sample metadata nearly always contained a de-identified subject ID, COVID-19 status, age in years and sex. HLA class I and class II types, where available, came from metadata supplied by the sample provider rather than from assay-based typing. Overall study results and their limits: The quantity of clinical and demographic metadata differed by source and by participant and was supplied without curation.

The immunoSEQ Assay, a bias-controlled multiplex PCR, was used to amplify TCRbeta CDR3 regions from genomic DNA. The authors processed their data as follows. Within the assay, amplification of reference gene primers was used to estimate how many nucleated cells each sample contained. Sequence reads were collapsed and filtered to measure the absolute abundance of every unique TCRbeta CDR3 rearrangement. For each sample, productive Simpson clonality was calculated as the square root of Simpson's diversity index over productive rearrangements. TCRdb took over this immuneACCESS table, retaining in-frame rearrangements with V and J assigned. Such tables are incomplete; in checked studies, under half of the missing clones stem from an unresolved V gene, and the remainder is unexplained. The V and J calls and clone size were taken over from that table, and D and trimming were inferred from the DNA. This sample is represented by under 200,000 clones; roughly 89% of them were singletons. The ten largest clones take up about 3.3% of the sample.

CDR1 MNHEY and CDR2 SMNVEV are derived from the germline V gene (reference sequence). Trimmed from V: 5 bases; trimmed from J: 5 bases; junction bases lacking a gene match: 15. Spanning cysteine to phenylalanine, the CDR3 consists of 17 amino acids. The sequence is cut down to CDR3 DNA, 51 bases in frame from base 1. Participants in the prospective study were aged roughly 18 to 100 years, lived in about two dozen United States geographic areas, and enrolled through a virtual design. To assign participants to cohorts, the prospective study relied on clinical history that participants themselves reported in a screening survey and a study questionnaire. A participant counted as exposed if, within 2 weeks of entering the study, that participant had been in contact with someone who had a PCR-confirmed or clinician-diagnosed COVID-19 case. In the prospective study, mobile phlebotomists collected whole blood, serum and a nasopharyngeal or oropharyngeal swab from each participant. Prospective study participants could optionally give additional blood draws and questionnaires over a roughly 2-month period. Blood samples from the prospective study were shipped frozen or at room temperature prior to DNA extraction.

In regard to this clone: It lacks a known antigen. The record has no base qualities; no much larger clone is one base away.

Rearrangement joined TRBV27 to TRBJ2-5; the central 9 bases match TRBD2. The sample taken for sequencing was PBMCs or T cells enriched from blood (not recorded which). The origin of this receptor is a woman in her 30s who had been exposed to COVID-19. The CDR3 region reads CASSRHITAGGVETQYF. The DNA is as follows: TGTGCCAGCAGTCGACACATCACAGCGGGGGGCGTGGAGACCCAGTACTTC.